There are many counts of the clone carrying this T cell receptor beta chain. This record belongs to a study of T cells in Graves' hyperthyroidism and ophthalmopathy. The study based diagnoses on clinical symptoms, serum thyroxine and TRAb, thyroid ultrasound and orbital computed tomography. Fresh peripheral blood, approximately 10 ml, was the source of the PBMCs. The source material, RNA transcripts, was used to amplify TCR beta CDR3 regions. Carried out on the TCR CDR3, a first-round RT-PCR used the HTBI primer set. TCRdb passed the multiplex PCR reads through MiXCR, listing each CDR3 protein once. Of around 360,000 distinct CDR3 sequences in the sample, 13% to 15% were seen once. The J segment lost 6 bases and the V segment lost 6 bases, leaving 11 bases of the junction unmatched. Germline loops: CDR1 SNHLY, CDR2 FYNNEI. The CDR3 covers 15 residues.

This TCR derives from an older woman with Graves' ophthalmopathy. Material: blood. The chain recombines TRBV2 with TRBJ2-4, with TRBD1 matching over 7 bases. This CDR3 is CASRERGGARNIQYF. The CDR3 nucleotides are TGTGCCAGCAGAGAAAGAGGGGGCGCGAGAAACATTCAGTACTTC.